These 8 T cell receptor beta chains came from one sample sequenced in a study of blood T cell repertoires in COVID-19. Sequencing used immunoSEQ multiplex PCR; TCRdb keeps in-frame clones, though not all of them. The repertoire holds about 210,000 clones, with about 83% as singletons. The sequenced sample was peripheral blood. Receptors were obtained from a man between 45 and 60 years old with active or convalescent COVID-19.

The sample holds a few counts of this clone. This chain joins TRBV6-1 and TRBJ2-1; a weak D match, TRBD1 (6 bases). The CDR3 is 17 amino acids. The V end lost 3 bases, the J end lost 3 bases, and 18 bases lay between the germline ends. The germline CDR1 and CDR2 sequences are MNHNS and SASEGT. The CDR3 region has the DNA TGTGCCAGCAGTGACAGGGGCTCCATAAATCTCTACAATGAGCAGTTCTTC. Translated, it gives CASSDRGSINLYNEQFF.

This sequence joins TRBV7-3 and TRBJ2-1; tentatively, D is TRBD2 (6 bases). The CDR3 covers 16 residues. The germline CDR1 and CDR2 sequences are SGHTA and FQGTGA. V was clipped by 4 bases and J by 4 bases, with 17 bases between them. CDR3 protein: CASSSRDSGKYNEQFF. CDR3 in DNA: TGTGCCAGCAGCTCCCGGGACTCCGGGAAATACAATGAGCAGTTCTTC.

The gene calls are TRBV29-1 and TRBJ2-1, with D perhaps TRBD2 (5 bases). Trimming removed 1 base from V and 9 bases from J, with 10 bases in between. The CDR3 is made up of 12 amino acids. The germline V gene has CDR1 SQVTM and CDR2 ANQGSEA. The CDR3 DNA follows: TGCAGCGTTGAAGTACTAGTTGGTGAGCAGTTCTTC. It yields the protein CSVEVLVGEQFF.

The chain recombines TRBV5-8 with TRBJ1-2, with 9 nucleotides matching TRBD1. V trimming: 2 bases; J trimming: 4 bases; junction bases outside the gene matches: 9. The CDR3 consists of 16 residues. The V gene's germline CDR1 is SGHTS and CDR2 YDEGEE. This chain's CDR3 is CASSLFPGQGGYGYTF. The CDR3 DNA reads TGTGCCAGCAGCTTATTTCCGGGACAGGGAGGCTATGGCTACACCTTC.

The V call is TRBV5-6, the J call TRBJ2-1; tentative D call: TRBD1 (6 bases). Germline V gene sequence: CDR1 SGHDT, CDR2 YYEEEE. The V and J ends lost 0 bases and 3 bases respectively, with 7 bases between them. The CDR3 is made up of 14 amino acids. This CDR3 reads CASSLAGDYNEQFF. CDR3 DNA sequence: TGTGCCAGCAGCTTGGCAGGGGACTACAATGAGCAGTTCTTC.

The chain joins TRBV3-1 (or the pseudogene TRBV3-2) to TRBJ1-6; weak D call: TRBD1 (6 bases). V lost 1 base to trimming and J lost 5 bases, with 9 bases between them. The CDR3 is made up of 15 amino acids. Germline CDR1 LGHDT, CDR2 YNNKEL (reference sequence). The CDR3, as DNA: TGTGCCAGCAGCCAAGCGGCAGGGGATAATTCACCCCTCCACTTT. It is translated as CASSQAAGDNSPLHF.

This clone occurred a few times. The J gene is TRBJ2-7, the V gene TRBV27, with 7 bases matching TRBD1. The V gene's germline CDR1 is MNHEY and CDR2 SMNVEV (reference sequence). The CDR3 loop spans 14 amino acids. With V trimmed by 5 bases and J by 4 bases, 8 bases remained unmatched. The CDR3 is CASSPMTGRYEQYF. CDR3 DNA sequence: TGTGCCAGCAGTCCGATGACAGGGCGGTACGAGCAGTACTTC.

The V gene is TRBV19, the J gene TRBJ1-5, with D possibly TRBD1 on 6 matching bases. Trimming took off 4 bases at V and 0 bases at J, with 10 bases between the two ends. Per germline, CDR1 LNHDA and CDR2 SQIVND (reference sequence). The CDR3 runs 15 residues. The DNA for the CDR3 is TGTGCCAGTAGTAACAGGGAATTTAGCAATCAGCCCCAGCATTTT. This gives the protein CASSNREFSNQPQHF.